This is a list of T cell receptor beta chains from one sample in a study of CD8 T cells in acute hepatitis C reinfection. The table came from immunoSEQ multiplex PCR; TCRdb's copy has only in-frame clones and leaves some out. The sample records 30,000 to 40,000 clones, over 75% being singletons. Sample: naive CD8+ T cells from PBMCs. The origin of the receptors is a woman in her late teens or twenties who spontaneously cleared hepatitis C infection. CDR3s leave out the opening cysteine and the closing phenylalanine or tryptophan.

ASSYTNEKLF	TRBV27
ASTYSIGAGTDTQY	TRBV19
ASRVEGVDTGELF	TRBV4-1
ASSSGRGTEGNTIY	TRBV7-6
ASSPGQTYEQY	TRBV21-1
ASSHPGLAGQETQY	TRBV4-1
ASSPRTLTDNEQF	TRBV5-1
ARPLAGDTGELF	TRBV2
ASSLSGSSYEQY	TRBV5-4
ASSLGGQGNYGYT	TRBV7-8
ASSLWDRSNQPQH	TRBV19
ASSLDASSYEQY	TRBV7-9
ASSRIRDRVYEQY	TRBV21-1
ASSLGTSGIWNEQF	TRBV7-6
ASSPLDSGETQY	TRBV5-1
ASSSRSEQETQY	TRBV13
ASKGPMDYGYT	TRBV27
ATDPGQGFYNEQF	TRBV19
ASSSSGAEQY	TRBV7-9
ASGVGGSYEQY	TRBV7-6
SALGQSRELF	TRBV29-1
ASSLTLAGFTDTQY	TRBV7-3
ASSLGFSPWF	TRBV5-4
ATSRDGLALTANTGELF	TRBV15
ASSDNEQF	TRBV19
ASSYFRDLNTEAF	TRBV6-5
ASSRQTQETQY	TRBV7-9
ASSLGPLQGSYPYEQY	TRBV5-6
ASSLELAGGLWGNEQF	TRBV7-6
ASEKGQDTGELF	TRBV21-1
ASSKQTGGAYEQY	TRBV21-1
ASSWSGTLYNEQF	TRBV11-2
ASRTGTEAF	TRBV27
ASSEYLAGVNTGELF	TRBV25-1
ASSLSPGGNDNEQF	TRBV27
ASTPRDRGIYNEQF	TRBV14
ASSLVQTSVNYNEQF	TRBV5-1
AWSVPGTDTDTQY	TRBV30
ASSRFGGSPLH	TRBV7-8
ASSATSGANEQF	TRBV10-1
ASSLVENTEAF	TRBV7-6
AISQTSGSNNEQF	TRBV10-3
ASSIVQGFTEAF	TRBV19